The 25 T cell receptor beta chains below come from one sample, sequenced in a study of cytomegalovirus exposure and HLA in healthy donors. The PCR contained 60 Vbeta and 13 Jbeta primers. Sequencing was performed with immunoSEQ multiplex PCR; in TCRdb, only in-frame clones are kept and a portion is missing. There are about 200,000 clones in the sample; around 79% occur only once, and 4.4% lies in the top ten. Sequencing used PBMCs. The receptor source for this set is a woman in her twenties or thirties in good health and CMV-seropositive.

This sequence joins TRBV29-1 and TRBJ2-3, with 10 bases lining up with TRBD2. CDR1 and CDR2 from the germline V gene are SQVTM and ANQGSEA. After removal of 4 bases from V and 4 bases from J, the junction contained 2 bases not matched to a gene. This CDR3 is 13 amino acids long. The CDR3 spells CSVAGLAADTQYF. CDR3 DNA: TGCAGCGTTGCCGGACTAGCGGCAGATACGCAGTATTTT.

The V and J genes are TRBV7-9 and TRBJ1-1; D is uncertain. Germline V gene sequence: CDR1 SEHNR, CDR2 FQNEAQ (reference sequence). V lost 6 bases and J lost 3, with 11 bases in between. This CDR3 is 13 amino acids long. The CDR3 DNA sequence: TGTGCCAGCAGGGTGGACGGGGACACTGAAGCTTTCTTT. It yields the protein CASRVDGDTEAFF.

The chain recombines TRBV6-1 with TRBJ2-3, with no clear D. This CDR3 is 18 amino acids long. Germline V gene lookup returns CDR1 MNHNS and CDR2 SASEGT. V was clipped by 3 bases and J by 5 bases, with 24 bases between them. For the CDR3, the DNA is TGTGCCAGCAGTGAGTGGTTTGGTGCCCGTGGAGTGGAAGATACGCAGTATTTT. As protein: CASSEWFGARGVEDTQYF.

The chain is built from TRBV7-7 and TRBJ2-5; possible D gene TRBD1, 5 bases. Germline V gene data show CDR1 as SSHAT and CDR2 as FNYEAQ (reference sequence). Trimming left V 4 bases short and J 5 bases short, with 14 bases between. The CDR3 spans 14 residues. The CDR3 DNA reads TGTGCCAGCAGCTCAACAGGTCCAGGGGAGACCCAGTACTTC. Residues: CASSSTGPGETQYF.

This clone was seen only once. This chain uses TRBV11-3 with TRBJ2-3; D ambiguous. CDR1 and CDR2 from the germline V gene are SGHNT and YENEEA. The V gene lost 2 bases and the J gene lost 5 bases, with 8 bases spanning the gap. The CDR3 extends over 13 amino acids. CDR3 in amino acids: CASSLFGGDTQYF. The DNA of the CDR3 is TGTGCCAGCAGCTTATTCGGTGGAGATACGCAGTATTTT.

The CDR3 DNA reads as TGTGCCAGCAGGGCGACAGAGGTCAATGAGCAGTTCTTC. This translates into CASRATEVNEQFF. This rearrangement joins TRBV2 to TRBJ2-1; possible D gene TRBD1, 5 bases. Germline V gene sequence: CDR1 SNHLY, CDR2 FYNNEI. V was trimmed by 6 bases and J by 6 bases, leaving 12 bases between them. The CDR3 runs to 13 residues.

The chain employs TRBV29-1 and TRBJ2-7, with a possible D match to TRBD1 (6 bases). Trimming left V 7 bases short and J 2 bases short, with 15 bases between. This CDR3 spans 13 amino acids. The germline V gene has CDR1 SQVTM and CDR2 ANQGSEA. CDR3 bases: TGCAGCGCGACGACAGGAGCCACCTACGAGCAGTACTTC. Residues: CSATTGATYEQYF.

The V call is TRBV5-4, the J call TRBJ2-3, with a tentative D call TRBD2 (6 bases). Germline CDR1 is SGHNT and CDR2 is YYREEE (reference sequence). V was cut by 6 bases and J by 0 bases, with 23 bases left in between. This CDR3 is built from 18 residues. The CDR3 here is CASNGGSGTAGSTDTQYF. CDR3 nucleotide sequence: TGTGCCAGCAATGGGGGGAGCGGCACCGCGGGGAGCACAGATACGCAGTATTTT.

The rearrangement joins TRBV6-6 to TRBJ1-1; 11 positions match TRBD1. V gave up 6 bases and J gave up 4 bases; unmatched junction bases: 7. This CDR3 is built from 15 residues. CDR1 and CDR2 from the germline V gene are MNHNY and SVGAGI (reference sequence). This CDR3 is CASRPDRGRITEAFF. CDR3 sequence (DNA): TGTGCCAGCAGACCGGACAGGGGGCGAATCACTGAAGCTTTCTTT.

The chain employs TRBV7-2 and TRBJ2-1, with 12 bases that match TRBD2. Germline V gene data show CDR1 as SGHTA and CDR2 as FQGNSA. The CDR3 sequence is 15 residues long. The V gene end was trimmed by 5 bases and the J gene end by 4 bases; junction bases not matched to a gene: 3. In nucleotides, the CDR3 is TGTGCCAGCAGCCCACTAGCGGGGGGATACAATGAGCAGTTCTTC. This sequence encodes CASSPLAGGYNEQFF. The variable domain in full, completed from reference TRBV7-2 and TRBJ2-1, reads GAGVSQSPSNKVTEKGKDVELRCDPISGHTALYWYRQSLGQGLEFLIYFQGNSAPDKSGLPSDRFSAERTGGSVSTLTIQRTQQEDSAVYLCASSPLAGGYNEQFFGPGTRLTVL.

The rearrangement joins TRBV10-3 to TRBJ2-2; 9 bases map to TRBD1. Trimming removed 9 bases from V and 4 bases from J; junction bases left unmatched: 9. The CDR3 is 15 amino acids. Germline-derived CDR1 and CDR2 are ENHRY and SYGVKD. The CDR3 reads CAMNGGQGATGELFF. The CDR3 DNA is TGTGCCATGAACGGGGGACAGGGAGCCACCGGGGAGCTGTTTTTT.

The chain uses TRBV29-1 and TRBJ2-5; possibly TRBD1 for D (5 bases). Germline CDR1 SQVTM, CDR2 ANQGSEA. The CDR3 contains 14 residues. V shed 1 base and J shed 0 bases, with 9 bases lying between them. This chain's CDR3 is CSVEASDNQETQYF. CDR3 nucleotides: TGCAGCGTTGAAGCCTCGGACAACCAAGAGACCCAGTACTTC.

The CDR3 DNA reads as TGTGCCAGCTCACCACCGTCCTTCTACGAGCAGTACTTC. Translation gives CASSPPSFYEQYF. V gene TRBV18 combines with J gene TRBJ2-7; D is unresolved. This CDR3 spans 13 amino acids. Germline loops: CDR1 KGHSH, CDR2 LQKENI. V shed 0 bases and J shed 3 bases, with 6 bases lying between them.

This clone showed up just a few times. The chain's CDR3 is CASGTSGGAETQYF. CDR3 DNA sequence: TGTGCCAGCGGGACTAGCGGGGGGGCAGAGACCCAGTACTTC. The chain links TRBV6-1 to TRBJ2-5; 16 positions agree with TRBD2. This CDR3 is 14 amino acids long. Losses at the gene ends were 8 bases for V and 4 bases for J; bases not matched to a gene: 1. Germline CDR1 is MNHNS and CDR2 is SASEGT.

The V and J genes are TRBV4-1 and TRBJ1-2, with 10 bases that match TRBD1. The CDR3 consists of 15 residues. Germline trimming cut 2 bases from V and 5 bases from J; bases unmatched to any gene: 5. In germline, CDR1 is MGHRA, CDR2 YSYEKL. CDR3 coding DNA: TGCGCCAGCAGCCAACCCGGACAGGGGGGATATGGCTACACCTTC. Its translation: CASSQPGQGGYGYTF.

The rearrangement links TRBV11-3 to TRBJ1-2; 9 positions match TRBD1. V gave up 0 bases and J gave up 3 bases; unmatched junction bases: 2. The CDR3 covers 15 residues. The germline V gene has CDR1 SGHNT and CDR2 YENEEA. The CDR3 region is CASSLDGQGYYGYTF. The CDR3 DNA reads TGTGCCAGCAGCTTAGACGGACAGGGGTACTATGGCTACACCTTC. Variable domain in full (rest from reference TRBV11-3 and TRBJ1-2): EAGVVQSPRYKIIEKKQPVAFWCNPISGHNTLYWYLQNLGQGPELLIRYENEEAVDDSQLPKDRFSAERLKGVDSTLKIQPAELGDSAVYLCASSLDGQGYYGYTFGSGTRLTVV.

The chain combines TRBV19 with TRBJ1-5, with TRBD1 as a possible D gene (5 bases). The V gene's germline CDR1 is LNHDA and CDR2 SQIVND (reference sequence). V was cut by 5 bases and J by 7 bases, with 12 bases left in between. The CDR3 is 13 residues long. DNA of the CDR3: TGTGCCAGTAGTGAGGTCCCAGGGCAGCCCCAGCATTTT. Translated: CASSEVPGQPQHF.

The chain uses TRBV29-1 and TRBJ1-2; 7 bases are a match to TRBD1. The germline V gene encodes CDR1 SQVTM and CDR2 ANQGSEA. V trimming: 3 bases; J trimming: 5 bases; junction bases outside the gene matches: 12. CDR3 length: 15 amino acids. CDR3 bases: TGCAGCGTTGATCTCGGTCAGGCAGGGGGGTATGGCTACACCTTC. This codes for CSVDLGQAGGYGYTF.

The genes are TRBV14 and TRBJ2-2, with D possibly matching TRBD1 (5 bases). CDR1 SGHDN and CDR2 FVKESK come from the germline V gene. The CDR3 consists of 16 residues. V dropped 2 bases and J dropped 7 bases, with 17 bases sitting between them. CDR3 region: CASSQSDRHPRGELFF. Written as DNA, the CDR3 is TGTGCCAGCAGCCAATCAGACAGACATCCACGCGGGGAGCTGTTTTTT.

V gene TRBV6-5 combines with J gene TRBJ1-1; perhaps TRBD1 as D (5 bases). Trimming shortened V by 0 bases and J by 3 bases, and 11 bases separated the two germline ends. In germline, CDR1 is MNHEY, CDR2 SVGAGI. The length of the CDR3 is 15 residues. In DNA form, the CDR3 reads TGTGCCAGCAGTTACTCGGAAGACAGTTACACTGAAGCTTTCTTT. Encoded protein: CASSYSEDSYTEAFF.

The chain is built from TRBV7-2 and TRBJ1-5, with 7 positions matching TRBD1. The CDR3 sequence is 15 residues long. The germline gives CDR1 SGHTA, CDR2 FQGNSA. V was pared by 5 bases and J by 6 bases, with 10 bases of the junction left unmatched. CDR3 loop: CASSPRQGISQPQHF. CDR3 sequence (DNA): TGTGCCAGCAGCCCCCGACAGGGTATCTCTCAGCCCCAGCATTTT.

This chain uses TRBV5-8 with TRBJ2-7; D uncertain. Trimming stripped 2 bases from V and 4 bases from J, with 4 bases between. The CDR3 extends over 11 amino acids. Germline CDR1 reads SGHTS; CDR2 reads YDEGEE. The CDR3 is CASSFQYEQYF. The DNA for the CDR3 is TGTGCCAGCAGCTTCCAATACGAGCAGTACTTC.

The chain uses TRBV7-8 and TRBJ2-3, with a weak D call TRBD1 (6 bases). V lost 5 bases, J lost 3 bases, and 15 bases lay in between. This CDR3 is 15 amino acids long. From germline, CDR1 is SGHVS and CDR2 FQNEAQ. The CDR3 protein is CASSPRQVETDTQYF. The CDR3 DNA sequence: TGTGCCAGCAGCCCCCGACAGGTCGAGACAGATACGCAGTATTTT.

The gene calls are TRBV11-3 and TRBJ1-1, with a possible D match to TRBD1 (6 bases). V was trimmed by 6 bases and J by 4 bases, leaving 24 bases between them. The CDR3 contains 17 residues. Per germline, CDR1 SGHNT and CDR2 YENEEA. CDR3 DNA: TGTGCCAGCAGTACCCGCCGGGACACCCGGCCGGGCACTGAAGCTTTCTTT. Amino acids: CASSTRRDTRPGTEAFF.

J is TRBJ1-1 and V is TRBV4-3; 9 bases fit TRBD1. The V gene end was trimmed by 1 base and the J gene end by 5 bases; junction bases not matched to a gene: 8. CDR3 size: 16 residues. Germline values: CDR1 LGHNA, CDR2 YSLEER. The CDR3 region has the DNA TGCGCCAGCAGCCAAGCCGCCGGGACAGGGAGGACTGAAGCTTTCTTT. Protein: CASSQAAGTGRTEAFF.